This T cell receptor (beta chain) was captured in a study of cytomegalovirus exposure and HLA in healthy donors. Whole-study results and caveats: The authors enumerated 164 TCR beta chains as linked to cytomegalovirus.

The CDR3 runs to 12 residues. Germline V gene lookup returns CDR1 SGHAT and CDR2 FQNNGV. V was clipped by 5 bases and J by 11 bases; unmatched bases: 6. TCRdb's copy holds only in-frame clones and misses some; the assay was immunoSEQ multiplex PCR. The sample has over 110,000 clones; roughly 86% are singletons. The sample holds one count of this clone. Its antigen is as yet unknown. The TCR sequence derives from a man younger than 35 in good health and CMV-seropositive. The chain joins TRBV11-2 to TRBJ1-1; 9 nucleotides agree with TRBD1. Sequenced input: PBMCs. For the CDR3, the DNA is TGTGCCAGCAGCGATTACAGGGGGCTGGCTTTCTTT. Protein: CASSDYRGLAFF. Filled out from reference TRBV11-2 and TRBJ1-1, the complete variable domain reads EAGVAQSPRYKIIEKRQSVAFWCNPISGHATLYWYQQILGQGPKLLIQFQNNGVVDDSQLPKDRFSAERLKGVDSTLKIQPAKLEDSAVYLCASSDYRGLAFFGQGTRLTVV.